This TCR beta chain was obtained from a study of technical replicates of blood from a handful of donors. Produced via immunoSEQ multiplex PCR; TCRdb's table is partial and in-frame only. The table has 65,000 to 85,000 clones, around 90% seen once. This clone was found once. V was pared by 3 bases and J by 4 bases, with 6 bases between. The CDR3 is made up of 12 amino acids. Germline V CDR1 and CDR2: SGDLS, YYNGEE. The chain recombines TRBV9 with TRBJ2-3, with D unclear. The TCR was taken from a human donor in good health. Sequenced input: T cells isolated from PBMCs. CDR3 bases: TGTGCCAGCAGCGCGGGTGCAGATACGCAGTATTTT. Its translation: CASSAGADTQYF.